This T cell receptor (beta chain) is from a study of T cells in Graves' hyperthyroidism and ophthalmopathy. Diagnosis relied on clinical symptoms, serum thyroxine and TRAb, thyroid ultrasound and orbital computed tomography. This clonotype has more than one count but fewer than ten. The investigators amplified TCR beta CDR3 regions from RNA transcripts. During a first-round RT-PCR of the TCR CDR3, the HTBI primer set was used. TCRdb re-called the multiplex PCR reads through MiXCR, storing one row per CDR3 protein. The sample has around 600,000 distinct CDR3 sequences, 15% to 18% seen once. CDR3 length: 16 amino acids. Germline V CDR1 and CDR2: SGHRS, YFSETQ. The germline V and J ends were trimmed by 2 bases and 4 bases, with 13 bases remaining between them.

This chain uses TRBV5-1 with TRBJ2-6, with D maybe TRBD1 (6 bases). The TCR sequence derives from a woman under 40 with Graves' hyperthyroidism. The specimen sequenced was blood. The CDR3, as DNA: TGCGCCAGCAGCTTACCTAACAGGGCCGGGGCCAACGTCCTGACTTTC. This gives the protein CASSLPNRAGANVLTF. The full variable domain, completed using reference TRBV5-1 and TRBJ2-6, is KAGVTQTPRYLIKTRGQQVTLSCSPISGHRSVSWYQQTPGQGLQFLFEYFSETQRNKGNFPGRFSGRQFSNSRSEMNVSTLELGDSALYLCASSLPNRAGANVLTFGAGSRLTVL.